The entry that follows covers one T cell receptor beta chain sequence. Its antigen is currently not known. No per-base quality is available; no much larger clone lies one base away. This sample was taken from a study of CD8 T cells in ankylosing spondylitis listed by TCRdb under 2017. Looking at the study overall: The study profiled T cell receptor beta repertoires in healthy donors and ankylosing spondylitis patients to find disease-linked TCR variants. Peripheral blood was sampled, and synovial fluid was also collected from ankylosing spondylitis patients. The whole study cohort included some 100 healthy donors and 25 ankylosing spondylitis patients. Results and caveats for the whole study, not just this receptor: In peripheral blood, the disease-linked clones were found at relatively low frequencies and had a CD8+ phenotype. A TCR beta motif of seven or eight highly homologous amino acid variants appeared characteristic of blood from ankylosing spondylitis patients. Some TCR beta motif variants had previously been reported in synovial fluid and blood of reactive arthritis patients, which suggested common disease-initiation mechanisms. The disease-linked clones were reported to be significantly enriched in matched synovial fluid samples from ankylosing spondylitis patients.

According to the germline V gene, CDR1 reads LGHNA and CDR2 reads YNFKEQ. CDR3 length: 15 amino acids, cysteine to phenylalanine. Kept here is only the CDR3 DNA, which spans 45 bases and is read in frame from base 1. At the junction V is shortened by 0 bases and J by 9 bases; bases outside the gene matches: 3. The instrument was an Illumina HiSeq 2500. Quantitative 5'-RACE with molecular barcodes was the method used to prepare the TCR beta libraries. The original pipeline was this. A new computational method based on a probabilistic model of VDJ rearrangement was used to identify disease-linked TCR variants. TCRdb ran its own pipeline on the public reads, namely fastp trimming at Q25 and MiXCR clone calling, and kept in-frame beta chains. Identical CDR3 protein sequences are pooled into one entry, listed with their most common genes and DNA. The V and J calls and clone size come from TCRdb's table, not from the authors' own analysis. The sample table shows 650,000 to 800,000 distinct CDR3 sequences, and around a fifth are seen once. The biggest ten clones account for around 19% of the sample.

The chain links TRBV4-2 with TRBJ2-1; TRBD2 fits 12 bases in the junction. Sequencing input: blood, either unsorted or a sorted T cell fraction (not recorded which). This receptor was taken from a male donor with ankylosing spondylitis. The DNA sequence is as follows: TGTGCCAGCAGCCAAGAACTAGCGGGAGGAGGTGAGCAGTTCTTC. Translated, this gives CASSQELAGGGEQFF.